The rows below give T cell receptor beta chains drawn from one sample of a study of blood T cell repertoires in COVID-19. TCRdb's table, derived via immunoSEQ multiplex PCR, lists solely in-frame clones and lacks some. The table lists 85,000 to 100,000 clones, 70% to 85% of them singletons, with about 24% in the top ten. The sequenced material came from peripheral blood. Every receptor here comes from a human donor in a cohort sampled during active COVID-19. CDR3s include the opening cysteine and the closing phenylalanine or tryptophan. The D gene is left open where the match is weak. Expanded clones get a size class; other rows say once, few or many, or leave the size out.

>NA|TRBJ2-5|TRBV18|TRBD2
TGTGCCAGCTCACTTGGACTAGCGGGGGCGGTGACCCAGTACTTC
CASSLGLAGAVTQYF
>NA|TRBJ2-5|TRBV6-2/TRBV6-3|TRBD1
TGTGCCAGCAGTTCAGGGACAGCCTATCAGGCCCAGTACTTC
CASSSGTAYQAQYF
>NA|TRBJ1-3|TRBV5-1|NA
TGCGCCAGCAGCTTGGTGAGGGTAGAGATTGGAAACACCATATATTTT
CASSLVRVEIGNTIYF
>NA|TRBJ2-1|TRBV4-1|TRBD2
TGCGCCAGCAGCCAAGATCGAGGGGCGGGAGGGTATAATGAGCAGTTCTTC
CASSQDRGAGGYNEQFF
>NA|TRBJ2-3|TRBV4-1|NA
TGCGCCAGCAGCCAAGACACAGGAGGGAATACGCAGTATTTT
CASSQDTGGNTQYF
>NA|TRBJ1-5|TRBV7-8|NA
TGTGCCAGCAGCTCAACCGCCGGGGCACAGGGCGCCCATCAGCCCCAGCATTTT
CASSSTAGAQGAHQPQHF
>NA|TRBJ1-2|TRBV9|TRBD1
TGTGCCAGCAGCGTTTTACAGGGGGCGAACTATGGCTACACCTTC
CASSVLQGANYGYTF
>NA|TRBJ2-6|TRBV27|TRBD1
TGTGCCAGCAAGGGACAGCTCCACTCTGGGGCCAACGTCCTGACTTTC
CASKGQLHSGANVLTF
>NA|TRBJ2-7|TRBV6-5|NA
TGTGCCAGCAGTTACTCGAGATCTCTTTACGAGCAGTACTTC
CASSYSRSLYEQYF
>NA|TRBJ2-3|TRBV27|NA
TGTGCCAGCAGCCGTTCTGGGGCGCGGGATACGCAGTATTTT
CASSRSGARDTQYF
>NA|TRBJ2-1|TRBV7-3|TRBD2
TGTGCCAGCAGCTTATTGGCCCTCTTGCCTAGCGGCTTAAAAGGGCCCTACAATGAGCAGTTCTTC
CASSLLALLPSGLKGPYNEQFF
>few|TRBJ1-2|TRBV7-3|NA
TGTGCCAGCAGCTTAACCCGGGACTATGGCTACACCTTC
CASSLTRDYGYTF
>NA|TRBJ1-5|TRBV10-2|NA
TGCGCCAGCAGTGAGGCTCGCTATAGCAATCAGCCCCAGCATTTT
CASSEARYSNQPQHF
>NA|TRBJ2-7|TRBV6-5|NA
TGTGCCAGCAGTTACCCCCCGAAGGGGCAGGAGTACTTC
CASSYPPKGQEYF
>NA|TRBJ1-5|TRBV6-1|NA
TGTGCCAGCAGTGAGGCAGGGGGCAATCAGCCCCAGCATTTT
CASSEAGGNQPQHF